This T cell receptor (beta chain) was observed in a study of circulating CD8 cells and anti-PD-1 response in melanoma. The QIAseq Immune Repertoire TCR panel built the libraries from roughly 15 ng of total RNA. Each CDR3 protein gets one entry after TCRdb re-called the reads with MiXCR. The sample records about 250 distinct CDR3 sequences, over 5.5% being singletons. From live CD3+CD8+TCRalphabeta+ cells, four PD-1 and/or TIGIT subsets were sorted. The CDR3 totals 14 residues. V lost 8 bases, J lost 0 bases, and 14 bases lay in between. CDR1 is GTSNPN, CDR2 SVGIG, per germline (reference sequence). Sample share makes this clonotype medium-sized.

The specimen comprised CD8+ T cells from PBMCs, sampled at baseline or after one month of anti-PD-1 therapy (not recorded which). This chain connects TRBV30 to TRBJ2-1, with D perhaps matching TRBD2 (6 bases). The clonotype comes from a human donor with melanoma. The CDR3: CAGAAGSSYNEQFF. Here the CDR3 DNA reads TGTGCCGGAGCAGCGGGTAGCTCCTACAATGAGCAGTTCTTC.